The 22 T cell receptor beta chains below were found in one sample sequenced in a study of T cells in localized non-small cell lung cancer. The method was immunoSEQ multiplex PCR; TCRdb's version includes in-frame clones alone and lacks a portion of them. The sample carries about 13,000 clones, 28% recorded once. The sequencing here drew on lung tumor tissue, taken before any cancer treatment. The receptors shown here come from an older female donor with stage I lung adenocarcinoma.

The gene calls are TRBV18 and TRBJ2-3, with 15 nucleotides matching TRBD2. The germline CDR1 and CDR2 sequences are KGHSH and LQKENI. This CDR3 contains 18 residues. V lost 5 bases, J lost 0 bases, and 6 bases stayed unmatched. The chain's CDR3 is CASSSGTSGRRSTDTQYF. For the CDR3, the DNA is TGTGCCAGCTCATCCGGGACTAGCGGGAGGAGGAGCACAGATACGCAGTATTTT.

The chain is built from TRBV11-3 and TRBJ2-1; 10 bases match TRBD1. The CDR3 totals 17 residues. CDR1 and CDR2 (germline): SGHNT, YENEEA. V lost 5 bases and J lost 1; bases outside the gene matches: 8. The CDR3 DNA follows: TGTGCCAGCAGCAAGACAGGGGGCCCTTTTTCCTACAATGAGCAGTTCTTC. Amino acids: CASSKTGGPFSYNEQFF.

In this sample, this clone turned up a few times. The chain has TRBV29-1 and TRBJ2-5; 13 bases are shared with TRBD2. Looked up from germline, CDR1 is SQVTM and CDR2 is ANQGSEA. The CDR3 is 13 residues long. In DNA, the CDR3 is TGCAGTGGGACTAGCGGGGTCCAAGAGACCCAGTACTTC. Translating gives CSGTSGVQETQYF.

In its sample, this clone is medium-sized. This chain links TRBV15 with TRBJ1-6; no firm D call. Trimming stripped 3 bases from V and 10 bases from J, with 16 bases between. The V gene's germline CDR1 is LNHNV and CDR2 YYDKDF (reference sequence). This CDR3 contains 15 residues. Here the CDR3 reads CATSRTPADPSPLHF. CDR3 DNA sequence: TGTGCCACCAGCAGGACCCCGGCAGACCCATCACCCCTCCACTTT. The full variable domain, its missing parts supplied by reference TRBV15 and TRBJ1-6, is DAMVIQNPRYQVTQFGKPVTLSCSQTLNHNVMYWYQQKSSQAPKLLFHYYDKDFNNEADTPDNFQSRRPNTSFCFLDIRSPGLGDTAMYLCATSRTPADPSPLHFGNGTRLTVT.

CDR3 region: CASTLREGENTIYF. Here the CDR3 DNA reads TGTGCCAGTACTCTCAGGGAAGGAGAAAACACCATATATTTT. The chain employs TRBV19 and TRBJ1-3; a weak D match, TRBD1 (5 bases). This CDR3 spans 14 amino acids. V gave up 7 bases and J gave up 6 bases, with 16 bases separating them. Germline V lookup: CDR1 LNHDA, CDR2 SQIVND (reference sequence).

The chain joins TRBV18 to TRBJ2-2, with a tentative D call TRBD1 (5 bases). V lost 5 bases and J 2 bases, leaving 12 bases between the germline ends. This CDR3 is built from 15 residues. The germline V gene has CDR1 KGHSH and CDR2 LQKENI. CDR3 DNA sequence: TGTGCCAGCTCAAAAGGGCAGGGTAACACCGGGGAGCTGTTTTTT. This translates into CASSKGQGNTGELFF.

This clone rates as medium-sized (0.01 to 0.1%). The chain links TRBV6-8 to TRBJ2-5; tentatively, D is TRBD2 (5 bases). Germline CDR1 is MNHGY and CDR2 is SAAAGT. The V and J ends lost 5 bases and 5 bases respectively, with 15 bases between them. The CDR3 is 14 amino acids. The CDR3 coding sequence is TGTGCCAGCAGTCCCTTGGACTCCCCCGAGACCCAGTACTTC. Amino acids: CASSPLDSPETQYF.

The chain links TRBV29-1 to TRBJ1-5, with unresolved D. Germline V gene sequence: CDR1 SQVTM, CDR2 ANQGSEA. The V end lost 2 bases, the J end lost 4 bases, and 12 bases lay between the germline ends. This CDR3 contains 14 residues. The CDR3 nucleotides read TGCAGCGTTGAAAAGGACTGGATAAATCAGCCCCAGCATTTT. This sequence encodes CSVEKDWINQPQHF. Drawing the rest from reference TRBV29-1 and TRBJ1-5, the complete variable domain is SAVISQKPSRDICQRGTSLTIQCQVDSQVTMMFWYRQQPGQSLTLIATANQGSEATYESGFVIDKFPISRPNLTFSTLTVSNMSPEDSSIYLCSVEKDWINQPQHFGDGTRLSIL.

This sequence joins TRBV19 and TRBJ1-5; D is undetermined. The CDR3 is made up of 16 amino acids. Germline CDR1 and CDR2: LNHDA and SQIVND (reference sequence). V was pared by 4 bases and J by 0 bases, with 13 bases between. CDR3 DNA: TGTGCCAGTAGTAGGGTTCATGAATATAGCAATCAGCCCCAGCATTTT. Amino acid sequence: CASSRVHEYSNQPQHF. The variable domain in full, completed from reference TRBV19 and TRBJ1-5, reads DGGITQSPKYLFRKEGQNVTLSCEQNLNHDAMYWYRQDPGQGLRLIYYSQIVNDFQKGDIAEGYSVSREKKESFPLTVTSAQKNPTAFYLCASSRVHEYSNQPQHFGDGTRLSIL.

A remark on this clone: Other DNA variants within this sample encode the same CDR3. This sequence joins TRBV11-3 and TRBJ2-1; possibly TRBD1 for D (6 bases). Trimming removed 5 bases at V and 2 bases at J, with 10 bases between. Germline values: CDR1 SGHNT, CDR2 YENEEA. The CDR3 has 14 amino acids. Here the CDR3 DNA reads TGTGCCAGCAGCCTGTCAGGGGCCTACAATGAGCAGTTCTTC. Amino acid sequence: CASSLSGAYNEQFF.

This rearrangement joins TRBV12-5 to TRBJ2-5; the D gene is possibly TRBD1 (7 bases). V shed 6 bases and J shed 5 bases, with 13 bases lying between them. Per the germline V gene, CDR1 is LGHNT and CDR2 is FRNRAP. The CDR3 is 13 amino acids. Written as DNA, the CDR3 is TGTGCTAGTGGCCCGACAGGGAGGGAGACCCAGTACTTC. Amino acid sequence: CASGPTGRETQYF. Full variable domain (missing parts from reference TRBV12-5 and TRBJ2-5): DARVTQTPRHKVTEMGQEVTMRCQPILGHNTVFWYRQTMMQGLELLAYFRNRAPLDDSGMPKDRFSAEMPDATLATLKIQPSEPRDSAVYFCASGPTGRETQYFGPGTRLLVL.

This clone was observed a few times. CDR3: CASSYGGMGSPLHF. The CDR3 coding sequence is TGTGCCAGCAGTTATGGGGGCATGGGGTCACCCCTCCACTTT. The chain employs TRBV6-8 and TRBJ1-6, with D possibly being TRBD1 (6 bases). Trimming removed 3 bases at V and 10 bases at J, with 13 bases between. The length of the CDR3 is 14 residues. The germline CDR1 and CDR2 sequences are MNHGY and SAAAGT.

This clone has more than one count but fewer than ten. This rearrangement joins TRBV6-8 to TRBJ1-2; 7 nucleotides align to TRBD1. Germline CDR1 and CDR2: MNHGY and SAAAGT. V dropped 6 bases and J dropped 4; count of bases not matched to a gene: 5. The CDR3 runs 13 residues. This CDR3 reads CASSLRDSYGYTF. The CDR3 region has the DNA TGTGCCAGCAGCCTCCGGGACAGCTATGGCTACACCTTC.

The chain uses TRBV4-1 and TRBJ1-4, with a possible D match to TRBD1 (5 bases). This CDR3 has 14 amino acids. Trimming shortened V by 1 base and J by 8 bases, and 11 bases separated the two germline ends. Germline CDR1 is MGHRA and CDR2 is YSYEKL. The CDR3 region has the DNA TGCGCCAGCAGCCAAGTAGGGGCAGGCGAAAAACTGTTTTTT. Translation: CASSQVGAGEKLFF.

V gene TRBV15 combines with J gene TRBJ1-2, with unresolved D. The CDR3 extends over 15 amino acids. The germline gives CDR1 LNHNV, CDR2 YYDKDF (reference sequence). V was pared by 5 bases and J by 3 bases, with 16 bases between. The CDR3 sequence is CATSPLGWEHYGYTF. CDR3 in DNA: TGTGCCACCAGCCCCCTAGGGTGGGAGCACTATGGCTACACCTTC.

In its sample, this clone was seen a few times. The chain carries TRBV6-7 and TRBJ2-2; 8 nucleotides agree with TRBD1. TRBV6-7 is known as an ORF, though its function is uncertain. The V and J ends lost 10 bases and 3 bases, in that order; junction bases with no gene match: 7. The CDR3 totals 14 residues. For the CDR3, the DNA is TGTGCCACCCGGACAGGGTACGACACCGGGGAGCTGTTTTTT. Encoded protein: CATRTGYDTGELFF.

V is TRBV19 and J is TRBJ2-5, with a tentative D call TRBD2 (6 bases). Germline V lookup: CDR1 LNHDA, CDR2 SQIVND (reference sequence). CDR3 length: 13 residues. V dropped 4 bases and J dropped 5 bases, with 11 bases sitting between them. The CDR3 nucleotides are TGTGCCAGTAGTAGGGGGGTCGGGGAGACCCAGTACTTC. The encoded protein is CASSRGVGETQYF.

V is TRBV30 and J is TRBJ1-3; D might be TRBD1 (6 bases). V was cut by 2 bases and J by 1 base, with 15 bases left in between. This CDR3 is built from 16 residues. Germline loops: CDR1 GTSNPN, CDR2 SVGIG (reference sequence). For the CDR3, the DNA is TGTGCCTGGAGTCTAACCAAACAGGGATCTGGAAACACCATATATTTT. Amino acids: CAWSLTKQGSGNTIYF.

The chain is built from TRBV19 and TRBJ2-7; the D call may be TRBD1 or TRBD2 (6 bases each). Germline lookup yields CDR1 LNHDA and CDR2 SQIVND (reference sequence). Trimming pared 7 bases from V and 3 bases from J, leaving 13 bases between. The CDR3 covers 13 residues. In DNA form, the CDR3 reads TGTGCCAGTACCACCGGAGGGGGCTACGAGCAGTACTTC. This translates into CASTTGGGYEQYF.

The chain carries TRBV19 and TRBJ1-2; no reliable D call. The CDR3 is made up of 13 amino acids. The germline V gene has CDR1 LNHDA and CDR2 SQIVND (reference sequence). Trimming removed 2 bases from V and 6 bases from J, with 10 bases in between. CDR3 sequence reads: CASSIRVGNGYTF. The CDR3 DNA reads TGTGCCAGTAGTATAAGGGTGGGAAATGGCTACACCTTC.

This clone is deemed medium-sized. The V call is TRBV19, the J call TRBJ2-4, with D perhaps TRBD1 or TRBD2 (5 bases each). Germline CDR1 and CDR2: LNHDA and SQIVND (reference sequence). Trimming cost V 6 bases and J 6 bases, with 12 bases left between them. The CDR3 contains 13 residues. Here the CDR3 reads CASRGWGINIQYF. For the CDR3, the DNA is TGTGCCAGTAGGGGATGGGGGATAAACATTCAGTACTTC.

This clone turned up a few times. The genes are TRBV18 and TRBJ1-4, with 7 nucleotides matching TRBD1. Looked up from germline, CDR1 is KGHSH and CDR2 is LQKENI. There are 14 residues in the CDR3. J was trimmed by 8 bases and V by 4 bases; bases with no gene match: 7. The CDR3 DNA reads TGTGCCAGCTCACGACTGACAGGGATGGAAAAACTGTTTTTT. This sequence encodes CASSRLTGMEKLFF.